A selection of T cell receptor beta chains follows, all from one sample in a study of molecular identifiers for immune sequencing clone quantification. TCRdb re-called the PCR reads through MiXCR, storing one row per CDR3 protein. This sample has roughly 320,000 distinct CDR3 sequences; over 20% occur once, and the top ten carry more than 0.8%. Input material: naive CD8+ T cells from blood, with Jurkat cell RNA spiked in. Receptors were obtained from a human donor in good health. Some libraries in this study had Jurkat cell RNA spiked in. Both conserved end residues are part of each CDR3. D genes are given only for firm matches. The size of a clone is reported for some rows only, either as once, few or many, or as a class for expanded clones.

d_gene	abundance	v_gene	len	j_gene	CDR3aa	CDR3nt
-	many	TRBV19	14	TRBJ2-7	CASSLAGGAYEQYF	TGTGCCAGCAGCTTAGCCGGCGGCGCCTACGAGCAGTACTTC
-	many	TRBV4-3	16	TRBJ2-3	CASSQAALTSTDTQYF	TGCGCCAGCAGCCAAGCCGCGTTGACTAGCACAGATACGCAGTATTTT
-	many	TRBV9	15	TRBJ2-1	CASSPGAGGGNEQFF	TGTGCCAGCAGCCCGGGGGCGGGTGGAGGCAATGAGCAGTTCTTC
-	many	TRBV19	13	TRBJ1-1	CASTVTVNTEAFF	TGTGCCAGTACCGTGACAGTGAACACTGAAGCTTTCTTT
-	many	TRBV20-1	10	TRBJ1-2	CSARGDGYTF	TGCAGTGCTAGAGGGGATGGCTACACCTTC
TRBD2	many	TRBV7-3	15	TRBJ2-3	CASSSTAGGTDTQYF	TGTGCCAGCAGCTCCACAGCGGGAGGCACAGATACGCAGTATTTT
-	many	TRBV29-1	18	TRBJ2-1	CSVEDLPGATFFYNEQFF	TGCAGCGTTGAAGATCTTCCGGGGGCGACCTTCTTTTACAATGAGCAGTTCTTC
TRBD2	many	TRBV7-9	15	TRBJ2-5	CASSLRLAGQETQYF	TGTGCCAGCAGCTTACGGCTAGCGGGACAAGAGACCCAGTACTTC
-	many	TRBV5-1	17	TRBJ2-7	CASSLQNEDRSSYEQYF	TGCGCCAGCAGCCTGCAAAACGAAGACAGAAGCTCCTACGAGCAGTACTTC
-	-	TRBV7-6	15	TRBJ1-2	CASSPRDTYPNGYTF	TGTGCCAGCAGCCCGCGGGACACCTATCCTAATGGCTACACCTTC
TRBD2	many	TRBV6-6	12	TRBJ2-1	CASSYAAGEQFF	TGTGCCAGCAGTTACGCAGCGGGAGAGCAGTTCTTC
-	-	TRBV28	13	TRBJ2-1	CASTAPGHNEQSF	TGTGCCAGCACAGCTCCCGGCCACAATGAGCAGTCCTTC
-	many	TRBV30	13	TRBJ1-1	CAWSVMGNTEAFF	TGTGCCTGGAGTGTAATGGGGAACACTGAAGCTTTCTTT
-	many	TRBV28	14	TRBJ1-2	CASSSSGTLYGYTF	TGTGCCAGCAGTTCCTCCGGGACACTCTATGGCTACACCTTC
TRBD2	many	TRBV20-1	16	TRBJ2-7	CSAKGLAGPPTYEQYF	TGCAGTGCTAAGGGACTAGCGGGTCCACCTACCTACGAGCAGTACTTC
-	-	TRBV28	16	TRBJ1-3	CASSRPTGQNGNTIYF	TGTGCCAGCAGCCGCCCAACCGGACAGAATGGAAACACCATATATTTT
-	-	TRBV12-3/TRBV12-4	13	TRBJ2-7	CASSSGTAGEQYF	TGTGCCAGCAGTTCAGGGACAGCGGGCGAGCAGTACTTC
-	-	TRBV6-6	15	TRBJ2-1	CASRSELALNNEQLF	TGTGCCAGCAGGTCCGAGCTAGCTCTGAACAATGAGCAGCTCTTC
TRBD1	many	TRBV14	15	TRBJ2-7	CASSQTGTGVYEQYF	TGTGCCAGCAGCCAGACCGGGACAGGGGTTTACGAGCAGTACTTC
-	-	TRBV6-1	15	TRBJ1-4	CAGSKREGLNEKLFF	TGTGCCGGCAGTAAAAGGGAGGGGTTGAATGAAAAACTGTTTTTT
-	many	TRBV7-9	12	TRBJ2-3	CAIGAGTDTQYF	TGTGCCATAGGGGCGGGCACAGATACGCAGTATTTT
-	-	TRBV3-1	17	TRBJ2-3	CASGLEAGGPSTDTQYF	TGTGCCAGCGGCCTGGAGGCGGGCGGTCCTAGCACAGATACGCAGTATTTT
-	many	TRBV18	12	TRBJ2-5	CASSPDQETQYF	TGTGCCAGCTCACCCGACCAAGAGACCCAGTACTTC
-	many	TRBV27	17	TRBJ2-7	CASSFTVKLGNPYEQYF	TGTGCCAGCAGTTTTACCGTTAAGTTGGGGAATCCCTACGAGCAGTACTTC
TRBD1	many	TRBV5-1	15	TRBJ2-7	CASSLRTGITYEQYF	TGCGCCAGCAGCTTACGGACAGGGATAACCTACGAGCAGTACTTC
TRBD2	many	TRBV24-1	15	TRBJ2-1	CATSAKREPYNEQFF	TGTGCCACCAGTGCGAAGCGGGAGCCCTACAATGAGCAGTTCTTC
TRBD1	many	TRBV4-1	16	TRBJ2-7	CASSQDTWAGGYEQYF	TGCGCCAGCAGCCAAGATACTTGGGCAGGGGGCTACGAGCAGTACTTC
-	many	TRBV7-9	15	TRBJ2-2	CASRDPFANTGELFF	TGTGCCAGCAGGGACCCGTTCGCGAACACCGGGGAGCTGTTTTTT
-	many	TRBV7-2	14	TRBJ2-1	CASSKLVTYNEQFF	TGTGCCAGCAGCAAACTAGTAACCTACAATGAGCAGTTCTTC
TRBD1	many	TRBV12-3/TRBV12-4	16	TRBJ1-5	CASSAGTGGSNQPQHF	TGTGCCAGCAGTGCCGGGACAGGGGGAAGCAATCAGCCCCAGCATTTT
-	few	TRBV5-1	16	TRBJ2-3	CASSLPRVDPTDTQYF	TGCGCCAGCAGCTTGCCCCGGGTAGACCCCACAGATACGCAGTATTTT
-	many	TRBV7-2	16	TRBJ2-3	CASSRDFSYATDTQYF	TGTGCCAGCAGCAGGGACTTCTCTTACGCGACAGATACGCAGTATTTT
-	-	TRBV28	16	TRBJ1-5	CASSLLQADSNQPQHF	TGTGCCAGCAGTTTATTACAGGCGGATAGCAATCAGCCCCAGCATTTT
-	-	TRBV2	17	TRBJ2-2	CASSEVPGLSIGGELFF	TGTGCCAGCAGTGAAGTTCCCGGGCTCTCGATTGGCGGGGAGCTGTTTTTT
-	many	TRBV15	14	TRBJ2-5	CATSSPQEPETQYF	TGTGCCACCAGCTCCCCCCAGGAGCCAGAGACCCAGTACTTC
-	few	TRBV19	16	TRBJ2-4	CASSSPDLGSKNIQYF	TGTGCCAGTAGTTCACCGGACCTGGGGTCCAAAAACATTCAGTACTTC
-	many	TRBV6-1	9	TRBJ1-1	CASKGEAFF	TGTGCCAGCAAGGGGGAAGCTTTCTTT
-	many	TRBV5-1	15	TRBJ1-1	CASSLEGPLRTEAFF	TGCGCCAGCAGCTTGGAAGGCCCACTGAGGACTGAAGCTTTCTTT
-	few	TRBV19	15	TRBJ2-3	CASSPEEGAEDTQYF	TGTGCCAGTAGTCCCGAGGAGGGGGCGGAAGATACGCAGTATTTT
-	many	TRBV20-1	15	TRBJ2-7	CSARDPGEVGVEQYF	TGCAGTGCTAGAGATCCAGGGGAGGTTGGGGTCGAGCAGTACTTC
TRBD2	many	TRBV7-3	19	TRBJ2-2	CASSLDPMGSGEGTGELFF	TGTGCCAGCAGCTTAGACCCGATGGGGTCGGGGGAGGGCACCGGGGAGCTGTTTTTT
TRBD1	few	TRBV2	15	TRBJ2-7	CASREAGTGVSEQYF	TGTGCCAGCAGAGAAGCCGGGACAGGGGTGAGCGAGCAGTACTTC
-	many	TRBV20-1	17	TRBJ2-3	CSARAEWGLFNTDTQYF	TGCAGTGCTAGAGCCGAGTGGGGGTTATTTAACACAGATACGCAGTATTTT
TRBD2	-	TRBV7-2	14	TRBJ2-7	CASSSGTSVDEQYF	TGTGCCAGCAGCTCCGGGACTAGCGTCGACGAGCAGTACTTC
TRBD1	many	TRBV15	16	TRBJ2-3	CATSRTGTGVTDTQYF	TGTGCCACCAGCCGCACAGGGACAGGGGTAACAGATACGCAGTATTTT
-	many	TRBV7-2	15	TRBJ2-5	CASSFFSSDQETQYF	TGTGCCAGCAGCTTTTTTTCTAGCGACCAAGAGACCCAGTACTTC
-	few	TRBV11-3	13	TRBJ2-1	CASSFDGVGEQFF	TGTGCCAGCAGCTTTGATGGGGTCGGTGAGCAGTTCTTC
-	-	TRBV18	12	TRBJ1-1	CASPPVNTEAFF	TGTGCCAGCCCACCAGTTAACACTGAAGCTTTCTTT
-	few	TRBV11-2	15	TRBJ2-5	CASSPRGTYQETQYF	TGTGCCAGCAGCCCCAGGGGAACGTACCAAGAGACCCAGTACTTC